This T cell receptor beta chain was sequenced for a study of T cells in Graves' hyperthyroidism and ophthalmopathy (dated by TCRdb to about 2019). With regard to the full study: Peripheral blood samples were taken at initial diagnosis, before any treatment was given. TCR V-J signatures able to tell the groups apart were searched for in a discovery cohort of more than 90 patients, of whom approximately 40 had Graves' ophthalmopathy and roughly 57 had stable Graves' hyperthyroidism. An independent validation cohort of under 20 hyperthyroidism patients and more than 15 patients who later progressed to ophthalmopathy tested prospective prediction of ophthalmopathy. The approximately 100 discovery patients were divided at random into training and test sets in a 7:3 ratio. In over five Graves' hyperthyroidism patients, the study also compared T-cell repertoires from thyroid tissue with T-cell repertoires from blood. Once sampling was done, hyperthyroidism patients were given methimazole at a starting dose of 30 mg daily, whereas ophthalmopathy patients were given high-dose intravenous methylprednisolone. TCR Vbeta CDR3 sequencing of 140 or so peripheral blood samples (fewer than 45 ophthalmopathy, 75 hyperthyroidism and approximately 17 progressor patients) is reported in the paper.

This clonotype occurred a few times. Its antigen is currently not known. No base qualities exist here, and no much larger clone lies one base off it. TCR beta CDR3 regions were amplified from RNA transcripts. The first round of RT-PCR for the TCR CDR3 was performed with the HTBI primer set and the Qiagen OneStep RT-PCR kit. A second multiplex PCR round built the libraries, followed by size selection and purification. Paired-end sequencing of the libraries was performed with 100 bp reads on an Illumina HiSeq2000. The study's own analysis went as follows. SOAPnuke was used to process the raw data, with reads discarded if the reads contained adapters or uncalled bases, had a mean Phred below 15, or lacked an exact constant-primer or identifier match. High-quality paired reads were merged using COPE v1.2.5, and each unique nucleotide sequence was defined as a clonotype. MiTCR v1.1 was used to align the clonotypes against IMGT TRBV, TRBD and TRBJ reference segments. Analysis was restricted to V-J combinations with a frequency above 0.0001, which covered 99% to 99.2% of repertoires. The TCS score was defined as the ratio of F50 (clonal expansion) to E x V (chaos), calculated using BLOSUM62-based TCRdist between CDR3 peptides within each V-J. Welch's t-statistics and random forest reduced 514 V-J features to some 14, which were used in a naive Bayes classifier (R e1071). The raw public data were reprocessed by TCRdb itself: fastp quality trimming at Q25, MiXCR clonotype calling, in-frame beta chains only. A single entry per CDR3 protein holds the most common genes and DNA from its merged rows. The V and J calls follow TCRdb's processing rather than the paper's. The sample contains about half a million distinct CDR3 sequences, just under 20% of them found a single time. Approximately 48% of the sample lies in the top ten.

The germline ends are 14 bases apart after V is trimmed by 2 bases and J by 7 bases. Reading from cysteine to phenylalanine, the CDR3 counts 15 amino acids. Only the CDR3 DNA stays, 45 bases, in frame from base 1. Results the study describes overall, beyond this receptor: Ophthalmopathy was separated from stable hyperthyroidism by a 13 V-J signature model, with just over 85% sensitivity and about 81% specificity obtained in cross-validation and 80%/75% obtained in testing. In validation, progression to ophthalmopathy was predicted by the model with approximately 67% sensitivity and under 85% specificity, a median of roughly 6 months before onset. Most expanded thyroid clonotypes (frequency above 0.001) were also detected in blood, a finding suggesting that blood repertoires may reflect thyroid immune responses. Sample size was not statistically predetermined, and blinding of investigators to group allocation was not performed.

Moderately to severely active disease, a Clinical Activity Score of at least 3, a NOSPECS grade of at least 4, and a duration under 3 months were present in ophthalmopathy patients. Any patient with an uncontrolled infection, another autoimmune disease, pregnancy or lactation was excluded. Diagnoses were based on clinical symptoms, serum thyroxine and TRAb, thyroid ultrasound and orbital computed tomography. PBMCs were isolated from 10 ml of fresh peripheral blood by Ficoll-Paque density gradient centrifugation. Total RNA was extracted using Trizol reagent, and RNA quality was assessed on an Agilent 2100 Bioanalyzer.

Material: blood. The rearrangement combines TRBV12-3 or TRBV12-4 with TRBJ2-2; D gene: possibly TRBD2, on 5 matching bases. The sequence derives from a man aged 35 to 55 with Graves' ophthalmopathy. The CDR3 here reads CASSLRASRGGELFF. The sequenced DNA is TGTGCCAGCAGTTTAAGGGCTAGCCGTGGCGGGGAGCTGTTTTTT.